These 9 T cell receptor beta chains share one sample of origin, sequenced in a study of cytomegalovirus exposure and HLA in healthy donors. In the PCR, 60 Vbeta and 13 Jbeta primers were used. Repertoires were generated with immunoSEQ multiplex PCR, while TCRdb's copy carries only in-frame clones and drops some. In all, the sample yields some 83,000 clones. Material: PBMCs. Receptors originate from a young woman in good health and CMV-seronegative.

The chain links TRBV2 to TRBJ1-5; D gene unclear. The CDR3 covers 13 residues. Per the germline V gene, CDR1 is SNHLY and CDR2 is FYNNEI. V lost 3 bases, J lost 5 bases, and 8 bases lay in between. CDR3 DNA: TGTGCCAGCAGTGAGTACGGGGATCAGCCCCAGCATTTT. This encodes CASSEYGDQPQHF.

The J gene is TRBJ2-5, the V gene TRBV19; 10 bases are shared with TRBD2. The CDR3 loop spans 16 amino acids. V lost 4 bases to trimming and J lost 1 base; unmatched junction nucleotides: 6. Germline loops: CDR1 LNHDA, CDR2 SQIVND (reference sequence). The CDR3 DNA follows: TGTGCCAGTAGTAGATGGACTAGCGGAGTCCAAGAGACCCAGTACTTC. Amino acids: CASSRWTSGVQETQYF.

J is TRBJ1-6 and V is TRBV6-5; the match to TRBD1 covers 8 bases. This CDR3 comprises 14 residues. Germline assignment: CDR1 MNHEY and CDR2 SVGAGI. V lost 5 bases to trimming and J lost 4 bases; unmatched junction nucleotides: 1. The CDR3 bases are TGTGCCAGCAGTGGACAGGGATATAATTCACCCCTCCACTTT. Encoded protein: CASSGQGYNSPLHF.

As concerns this clone: This specimen includes other DNA sequences encoding the same CDR3. J is TRBJ1-6 and V is TRBV4-2; D is ambiguous. Germline V lookup: CDR1 LGHNA, CDR2 YNFKEQ. V dropped 0 bases and J dropped 8 bases, with 20 bases sitting between them. The CDR3 spans 18 residues. The DNA of the CDR3 is TGTGCCAGCAGCCAAGATCCCCTTCGGCCCGACTGGGATTCACCCCTCCACTTT. Protein sequence: CASSQDPLRPDWDSPLHF.

The rearrangement links TRBV29-1 to TRBJ2-5; TRBD2 matches at 10 bases. The germline V gene encodes CDR1 SQVTM and CDR2 ANQGSEA. The CDR3 length is 17 residues. J was trimmed by 3 bases and V by 3 bases; bases with no gene match: 13. CDR3 bases: TGCAGCGTTGACACTACTCTAGCGGGAGTACTAGAAGAGACCCAGTACTTC. Amino acids: CSVDTTLAGVLEETQYF.

The chain combines TRBV7-2 with TRBJ2-2; 12 nucleotides line up with TRBD2. The ends lost 5 bases at V and 4 bases at J; junction bases unmatched: 11. CDR3 length equals 18 residues. Germline CDR1 SGHTA, CDR2 FQGNSA. In DNA form, the CDR3 reads TGTGCCAGCAGCCAAATGCCGACTAGCGGGGGAGGCACCGGGGAGCTGTTTTTT. It is translated as CASSQMPTSGGGTGELFF. Looking up the rest from reference TRBV7-2 and TRBJ2-2 gives the full variable domain: GAGVSQSPSNKVTEKGKDVELRCDPISGHTALYWYRQSLGQGLEFLIYFQGNSAPDKSGLPSDRFSAERTGGSVSTLTIQRTQQEDSAVYLCASSQMPTSGGGTGELFFGEGSRLTVL.

The CDR3 here is CASSIGLADEQYF. CDR3 coding DNA: TGTGCCAGTAGTATCGGACTTGCAGACGAGCAGTACTTC. The V call is TRBV19, the J call TRBJ2-7, with D possibly TRBD2 on 5 matching bases. There are 13 residues in the CDR3. V was trimmed by 3 bases and J by 5 bases, leaving 11 bases between them. CDR1 and CDR2 from the germline V gene are LNHDA and SQIVND (reference sequence).

The J gene is TRBJ1-1, the V gene TRBV29-1; 8 bases align to TRBD1. The CDR3 runs 11 residues. The V gene end was trimmed by 7 bases and the J gene end by 4 bases; junction bases not matched to a gene: 2. Germline CDR1 and CDR2: SQVTM and ANQGSEA. CDR3 sequence (DNA): TGCAGCGCAGACAGGGGCACTGAAGCTTTCTTT. Translation gives CSADRGTEAFF.

This sequence joins TRBV25-1 and TRBJ1-3, with TRBD1 matching over 8 bases. The germline gives CDR1 MGHDK, CDR2 SYGVNS. The V segment lost 2 bases and the J segment 4 bases; nucleotides outside the gene matches: 4. CDR3 length: 15 amino acids. The CDR3 protein is CASSEVTGAGNTIYF. CDR3 nucleotides: TGTGCCAGCAGTGAAGTGACAGGGGCAGGAAACACCATATATTTT. Supplemented by reference TRBV25-1 and TRBJ1-3, the full variable domain reads EADIYQTPRYLVIGTGKKITLECSQTMGHDKMYWYQQDPGMELHLIHYSYGVNSTEKGDLSSESTVSRIRTEHFPLTLESARPSHTSQYLCASSEVTGAGNTIYFGEGSWLTVV.